This T cell receptor (beta chain) was recorded in a study of T cells in Graves' hyperthyroidism and ophthalmopathy. Study-wide results and limits: Model predictions of ophthalmopathy came a median approximately 6 months before onset. Blood also showed most of the thyroid clonotypes that were expanded above 0.001.

CDR3 length: 16 residues. Germline CDR1 GTSNPN, CDR2 SVGIG (reference sequence). After removal of 2 bases from V and 2 bases from J, the junction contained 3 bases not matched to a gene. Exclusion criteria comprised uncontrolled infection, other autoimmune disease, pregnancy or lactation. Using RNA transcripts as the source, TCR beta CDR3 regions were amplified. HTBI primers drove first-round RT-PCR of the TCR CDR3. MiXCR, applied by TCRdb to the multiplex PCR reads, yields one record per CDR3 protein. The table lists roughly 500,000 distinct CDR3 sequences, 40% to 55% of them singletons. On this clonotype: The antigen is unknown.

This TCR was sampled from an adult woman with Graves' disease, either hyperthyroidism or ophthalmopathy (not recorded which). The sample comprised peripheral blood or thyroid tissue (not recorded which). The J gene is TRBJ2-7, the V gene TRBV30; 16 bases map to TRBD2. CDR3 sequence: CAWSTGLAGGPYEQYF. CDR3 DNA sequence: TGTGCCTGGAGTACGGGACTAGCGGGAGGGCCCTACGAGCAGTACTTC.